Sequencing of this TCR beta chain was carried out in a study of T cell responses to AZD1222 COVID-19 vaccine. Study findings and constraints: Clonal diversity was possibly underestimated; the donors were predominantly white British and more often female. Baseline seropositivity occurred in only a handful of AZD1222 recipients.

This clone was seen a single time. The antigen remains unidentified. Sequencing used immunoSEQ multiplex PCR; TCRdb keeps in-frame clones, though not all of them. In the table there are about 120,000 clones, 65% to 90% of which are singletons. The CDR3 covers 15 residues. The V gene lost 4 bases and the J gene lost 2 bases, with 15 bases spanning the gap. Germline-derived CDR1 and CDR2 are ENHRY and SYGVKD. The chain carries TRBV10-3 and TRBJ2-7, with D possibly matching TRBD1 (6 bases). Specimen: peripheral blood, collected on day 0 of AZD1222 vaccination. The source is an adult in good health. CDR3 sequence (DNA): TGTGCCATCAGTGTAGCCCTGGACAGTCCCTACGAGCAGTACTTC. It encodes CAISVALDSPYEQYF.